This T cell receptor beta chain was documented in a study of CXCR3-negative and CXCR3-positive naive CD8 T cells. All CD8+ T cell subsets were sorted in triplicate at roughly 280,000 cells each. The libraries of TRB cDNA were constructed through 5' RACE using UMI labels. For each CDR3 protein, TCRdb gives one entry from its re-call of the 5' RACE reads, without DNA. The sample data list over 80,000 distinct CDR3 sequences. CDR3 size: 14 residues. Overall study findings and caveats: CXCR3-positive naive cells had more hydrophobic TRB CDR3s than CXCR3-negative naive cells. Most assays were run on fresh PBMCs (CXCR3 expression partially decreased after cryopreservation). Naive CXCR3-positive and CXCR3-negative cells shared TRBV-TRBJ usage; memory cells diverged.

As concerns this clonotype: Its antigen is currently unknown.

The gene calls are TRBV12-3 or TRBV12-4 and TRBJ1-1. The receptor comes from a human donor in good health. Some clones in this sample may be carry-over from other donors' samples. Sequenced sample: naive CXCR3- CD8+ T cells from blood. Subset denoted: CD45RO-CCR7+CD27+CD95- naive CD8+ T cells lacking CXCR3 (TNR3-). CDR3 sequence reads: CASSSPGLNTEAFF.